The 20 T cell receptor beta chains in this list originate from one sample, sequenced in a study of T cell changes during pregnancy in multiple sclerosis. Profiling relied on immunoSEQ multiplex PCR, and the TCRdb table lists in-frame clones only, not all of them. This sample has some 70,000 clones, with just over 90% found just once. The sample consisted of peripheral blood, taken in the second trimester of pregnancy. All receptors come from a female donor in good health, enrolled as a control in a pregnancy study.

The chain combines TRBV4-1 with TRBJ2-7, with D possibly matching TRBD1 (6 bases). With 6 bases removed from V and 7 bases from J, the gap between germline ends came to 19 bases. The CDR3 loop spans 14 amino acids. Germline values: CDR1 MGHRA, CDR2 YSYEKL. CDR3 DNA sequence: TGCGCCAGCAGTTATAACAGGGCCACGGGGGAGCAGTACTTC. Protein product: CASSYNRATGEQYF.

The CDR3 DNA follows: TGTGCCAGCAGCTCCCGGACTAGCCAAGGGACGAACACCGGGGAGCTGTTTTTT. Residues: CASSSRTSQGTNTGELFF. The V call is TRBV7-9, the J call TRBJ2-2; the match to TRBD2 covers 8 bases. J lost 0 bases, V lost 4 bases, and 10 bases had no gene match. The CDR3 extends over 18 amino acids. CDR1 and CDR2 (germline): SEHNR, FQNEAQ (reference sequence).

This rearrangement joins TRBV19 to TRBJ2-3, with TRBD1 matching over 7 bases. V lost 3 bases, J lost 2 bases, and 5 bases stayed unmatched. The CDR3 runs to 15 residues. Germline lookup yields CDR1 LNHDA and CDR2 SQIVND (reference sequence). The CDR3 loop reads CASSIPGQSTDTQYF. In DNA form, the CDR3 reads TGTGCCAGTAGTATTCCGGGACAGTCCACAGATACGCAGTATTTT.

The genes are TRBV6-5 and TRBJ1-2, with D perhaps matching TRBD1 (5 bases). V lost 6 bases and J lost 4, with 15 bases in between. Germline V gene sequence: CDR1 MNHEY, CDR2 SVGAGI. The CDR3 is 14 amino acids. CDR3 region: CASSAGYGTYGYTF. As DNA, the CDR3 is TGTGCCAGCAGCGCGGGGTATGGGACCTATGGCTACACCTTC.

This chain links TRBV6-5 with TRBJ1-2; possibly TRBD1 for D (6 bases). The CDR3 loop spans 13 amino acids. Germline V gene lookup returns CDR1 MNHEY and CDR2 SVGAGI. Deletions cut 4 bases from V and 4 bases from J, with 10 bases between. The DNA of the CDR3 is TGTGCCAGCAGTTCGGACAGTTTCTATGGCTACACCTTC. This encodes CASSSDSFYGYTF.

The chain joins TRBV5-4 to TRBJ1-2; maybe TRBD1 (6 bases). The CDR3 length is 13 residues. Between the trimmed V and J ends, which lost 4 bases and 2 bases, there was a span of 9 bases. CDR1 is SGHNT and CDR2 is YYREEE in the germline V gene (reference sequence). This chain's CDR3 is CASSRQENYGYTF. The CDR3 DNA follows: TGTGCCAGCAGCCGACAGGAGAACTATGGCTACACCTTC. The full variable domain, with the rest looked up from reference TRBV5-4 and TRBJ1-2, is ETGVTQSPTHLIKTRGQQVTLRCSSQSGHNTVSWYQQALGQGPQFIFQYYREEENGRGNFPPRFSGLQFPNYSSELNVNALELDDSALYLCASSRQENYGYTFGSGTRLTVV.

A single count supports this clone. The chain joins TRBV5-5 to TRBJ1-5; maybe TRBD1 (5 bases). The CDR3 is 14 amino acids. Trimming cost V 3 bases and J 4 bases, with 11 bases left between them. CDR1 SGHKS and CDR2 YYEKEE come from the germline V gene (reference sequence). CDR3: CASSSRDGNQPQHF. CDR3 sequence (DNA): TGTGCCAGCAGCTCGCGGGACGGGAATCAGCCCCAGCATTTT.

The genes are TRBV7-9 and TRBJ1-4, with D hard to call. The CDR3 has 13 amino acids. Trimming pared 4 bases from V and 8 bases from J, leaving 11 bases between. The V gene's germline CDR1 is SEHNR and CDR2 FQNEAQ (reference sequence). The CDR3 coding sequence is TGTGCCAGCAGCTCAATAGCAGAGGAAAAACTGTTTTTT. Protein: CASSSIAEEKLFF.

In regard to this clone: A junction boundary mismatches the germline segment, possibly from a read error. In nucleotides, the CDR3 is TGTGCCACCAGCAGAGAGCCGACAGGAACGACCTACGCGCAGTACTTC. Amino acids: CATSREPTGTTYAQYF. This chain joins TRBV15 and TRBJ2-7; TRBD1 might be the D (6 bases). Germline CDR1 is LNHNV and CDR2 is YYDKDF (reference sequence). This CDR3 has 16 residues.

The chain employs TRBV19 and TRBJ1-1, with D possibly TRBD1 on 5 matching bases. Deletions cut 5 bases from V and 6 bases from J, with 19 bases between. The CDR3 is made up of 15 amino acids. Germline CDR1 and CDR2: LNHDA and SQIVND (reference sequence). CDR3 sequence reads: CASSSRPGKGAEAFF. DNA for the CDR3: TGTGCCAGTAGTTCGCGGCCAGGGAAAGGGGCTGAAGCTTTCTTT.

The chain recombines TRBV7-9 with TRBJ2-3; 9 positions match TRBD2. The germline V gene has CDR1 SEHNR and CDR2 FQNEAQ (reference sequence). CDR3 length: 15 amino acids. V was clipped by 3 bases and J by 3 bases; unmatched bases: 4. The DNA for the CDR3 is TGTGCCAGCAGCTTGGGACTAGCCGTGACAGATACGCAGTATTTT. Its protein is CASSLGLAVTDTQYF.

The V gene is TRBV5-1, the J gene TRBJ2-2, with D perhaps matching TRBD1 (5 bases). Germline V gene data show CDR1 as SGHRS and CDR2 as YFSETQ. V was clipped by 0 bases and J by 7 bases, with 10 bases between them. The length of the CDR3 is 14 residues. The CDR3: CASSLGQGIGELFF. For the CDR3, the DNA is TGCGCCAGCAGCTTGGGGCAGGGCATCGGGGAGCTGTTTTTT.

V usage is TRBV28 and J usage is TRBJ1-2; D is ambiguous. The V end was cut by 3 bases, the J end by 0 bases, with 8 bases between. This CDR3 has 14 residues. Germline CDR1 and CDR2: MDHEN and SYDVKM. CDR3 sequence: CASSLGRANYGYTF. The CDR3 DNA follows: TGTGCCAGCAGTTTGGGGAGGGCTAACTATGGCTACACCTTC.

This chain uses TRBV7-9 with TRBJ2-6; TRBD1 agrees at 9 bases. The length of the CDR3 is 14 residues. Germline assignment: CDR1 SEHNR and CDR2 FQNEAQ (reference sequence). The V gene end was trimmed by 5 bases and the J gene end by 12 bases; junction bases not matched to a gene: 8. The CDR3 spells CASSLGGTGPVLTF. For the CDR3, the DNA is TGTGCCAGCAGCCTAGGGGGGACAGGGCCCGTCCTGACTTTC. The full variable domain, rest sourced from reference TRBV7-9 and TRBJ2-6, is DTGVSQNPRHKITKRGQNVTFRCDPISEHNRLYWYRQTLGQGPEFLTYFQNEAQLEKSRLLSDRFSAERPKGSFSTLEIQRTEQGDSAMYLCASSLGGTGPVLTFGAGSRLTVL.

The chain carries TRBV5-1 and TRBJ2-1; TRBD2 is a possible D gene (5 bases). This CDR3 is built from 13 residues. Trimming pared 7 bases from V and 0 bases from J, leaving 8 bases between. Germline-derived CDR1 and CDR2 are SGHRS and YFSETQ. The CDR3 nucleotides read TGCGCCAGCGGGGAGAGCTCCTACAATGAGCAGTTCTTC. This codes for CASGESSYNEQFF. Drawing the rest from reference TRBV5-1 and TRBJ2-1, the complete variable domain is KAGVTQTPRYLIKTRGQQVTLSCSPISGHRSVSWYQQTPGQGLQFLFEYFSETQRNKGNFPGRFSGRQFSNSRSEMNVSTLELGDSALYLCASGESSYNEQFFGPGTRLTVL.

This rearrangement joins TRBV6-4 to TRBJ2-3; 12 positions match TRBD2. The ends lost 2 bases at V and 6 bases at J; junction bases unmatched: 3. Germline CDR1 reads MRHNA; CDR2 reads SNTAGT. The CDR3 spans 15 residues. The CDR3 reads CASSDPGTSGDTQYF. Written as DNA, the CDR3 is TGTGCCAGCAGTGACCCCGGGACTAGCGGGGATACGCAGTATTTT.

This clone was found once. The chain combines TRBV27 with TRBJ1-2; 7 bases are shared with TRBD1. The V segment lost 0 bases and the J segment 6 bases; nucleotides outside the gene matches: 10. Germline lookup yields CDR1 MNHEY and CDR2 SMNVEV (reference sequence). The CDR3 consists of 16 residues. The chain's CDR3 is CASSLSRQGLFHGYTF. CDR3 nucleotide sequence: TGTGCCAGCAGTTTATCTCGACAGGGTCTATTTCATGGCTACACCTTC.

The rearrangement links TRBV6-5 to TRBJ2-7; 9 bases are a match to TRBD1. There are 13 residues in the CDR3. Germline V gene lookup returns CDR1 MNHEY and CDR2 SVGAGI. The junction had 3 bases not matched to a gene; V was cut back by 6 bases and J by 3 bases. CDR3 in amino acids: CASSGTGYYEQYF. CDR3 in DNA: TGTGCCAGCAGCGGGACAGGGTACTACGAGCAGTACTTC.

The J gene is TRBJ2-7, the V gene TRBV4-3; no firm D call. V lost 4 bases and J lost 3, with 16 bases in between. The germline gives CDR1 LGHNA, CDR2 YSLEER. This CDR3 comprises 15 residues. The CDR3 nucleotides are TGCGCCAGCAGCCCTACCTATTTTTCCGACTACGAGCAGTACTTC. Its translation is CASSPTYFSDYEQYF.

The chain recombines TRBV4-3 with TRBJ2-6; 7 nucleotides agree with TRBD2. CDR1 and CDR2 (germline): LGHNA, YSLEER. The CDR3 totals 18 residues. J was trimmed by 0 bases and V by 3 bases; bases with no gene match: 8. CDR3 sequence reads: CASSQGTNLNSGANVLTF. CDR3 DNA: TGCGCCAGCAGCCAGGGGACTAACCTAAACTCTGGGGCCAACGTCCTGACTTTC.